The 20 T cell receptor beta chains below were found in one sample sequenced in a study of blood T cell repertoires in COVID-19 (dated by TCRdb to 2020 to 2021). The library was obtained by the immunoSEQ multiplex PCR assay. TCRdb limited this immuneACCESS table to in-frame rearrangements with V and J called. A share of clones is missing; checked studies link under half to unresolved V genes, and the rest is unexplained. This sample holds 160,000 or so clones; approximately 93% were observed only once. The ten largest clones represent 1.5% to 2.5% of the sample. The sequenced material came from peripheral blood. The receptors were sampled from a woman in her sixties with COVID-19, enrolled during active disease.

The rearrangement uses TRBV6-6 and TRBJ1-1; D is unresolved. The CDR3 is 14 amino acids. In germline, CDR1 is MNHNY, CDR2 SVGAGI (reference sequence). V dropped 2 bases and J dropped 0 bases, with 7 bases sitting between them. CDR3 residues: CASSYDKMNTEAFF. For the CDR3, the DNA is TGTGCCAGCAGTTACGACAAGATGAACACTGAAGCTTTCTTT.

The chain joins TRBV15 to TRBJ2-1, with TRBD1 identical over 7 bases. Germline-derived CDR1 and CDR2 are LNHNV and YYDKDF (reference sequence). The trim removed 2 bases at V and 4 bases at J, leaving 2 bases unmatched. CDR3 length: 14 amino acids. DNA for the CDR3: TGTGCCACCAGCAGACGGACAGGATACAATGAGCAGTTCTTC. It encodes CATSRRTGYNEQFF.

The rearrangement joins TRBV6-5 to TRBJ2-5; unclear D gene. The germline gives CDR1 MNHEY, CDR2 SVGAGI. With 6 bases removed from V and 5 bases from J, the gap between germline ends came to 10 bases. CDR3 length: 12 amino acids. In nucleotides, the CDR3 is TGTGCCAGCAGCAAAGGAGCCGAGACCCAGTACTTC. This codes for CASSKGAETQYF.

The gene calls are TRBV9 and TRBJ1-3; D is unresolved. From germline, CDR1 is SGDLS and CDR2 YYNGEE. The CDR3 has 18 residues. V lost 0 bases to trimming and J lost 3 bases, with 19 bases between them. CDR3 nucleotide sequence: TGTGCCAGCAGCGTAGGGTCAGGCCAACGAAGATATGGAAACACCATATATTTT. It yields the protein CASSVGSGQRRYGNTIYF. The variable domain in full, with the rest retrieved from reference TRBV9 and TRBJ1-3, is DSGVTQTPKHLITATGQRVTLRCSPRSGDLSVYWYQQSLDQGLQFLIQYYNGEERAKGNILERFSAQQFPDLHSELNLSSLELGDSALYFCASSVGSGQRRYGNTIYFGEGSWLTVV.

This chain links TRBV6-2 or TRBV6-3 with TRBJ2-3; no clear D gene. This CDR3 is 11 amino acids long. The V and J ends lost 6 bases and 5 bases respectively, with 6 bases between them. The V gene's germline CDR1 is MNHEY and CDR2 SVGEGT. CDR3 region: CASSHGDTQYF. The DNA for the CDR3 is TGTGCCAGCAGCCACGGAGATACGCAGTATTTT.

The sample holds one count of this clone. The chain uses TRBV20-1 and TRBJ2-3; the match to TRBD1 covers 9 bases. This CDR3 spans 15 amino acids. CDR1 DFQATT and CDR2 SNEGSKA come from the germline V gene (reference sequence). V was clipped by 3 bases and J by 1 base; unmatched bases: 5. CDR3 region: CSASGTGMGTDTQYF. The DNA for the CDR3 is TGCAGTGCTAGTGGGACAGGGATGGGCACAGATACGCAGTATTTT.

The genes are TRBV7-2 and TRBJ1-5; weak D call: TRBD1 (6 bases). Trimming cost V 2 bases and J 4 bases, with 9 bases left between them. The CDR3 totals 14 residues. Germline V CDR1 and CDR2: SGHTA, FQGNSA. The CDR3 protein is CASSLTTGNQPQHF. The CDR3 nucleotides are TGTGCCAGCAGCTTAACGACAGGTAATCAGCCCCAGCATTTT.

The CDR3 DNA reads TGTGCCAGCAGCTTAGTCTCTCCTTCTCCTAATTCACCCCTCCACTTT. Its protein is CASSLVSPSPNSPLHF. The J gene is TRBJ1-6, the V gene TRBV7-2; D remains unclear. CDR3 length equals 16 residues. Germline V lookup: CDR1 SGHTA, CDR2 FQGNSA. Trimming took off 1 base at V and 6 bases at J, with 13 bases between the two ends.

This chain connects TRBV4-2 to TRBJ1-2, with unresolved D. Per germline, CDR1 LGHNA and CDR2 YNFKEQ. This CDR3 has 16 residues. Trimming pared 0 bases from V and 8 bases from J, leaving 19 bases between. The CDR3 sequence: CASSQDSGIGGGGYTF. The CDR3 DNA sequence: TGTGCCAGCAGCCAAGATTCCGGGATAGGAGGCGGCGGCTACACCTTC.

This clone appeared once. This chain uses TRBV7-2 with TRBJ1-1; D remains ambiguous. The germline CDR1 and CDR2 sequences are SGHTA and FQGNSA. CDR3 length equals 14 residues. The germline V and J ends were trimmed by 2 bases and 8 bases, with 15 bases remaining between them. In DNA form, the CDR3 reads TGTGCCAGCAGCTTAAGACTCCCGAGTGTAGAAGCTTTCTTT. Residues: CASSLRLPSVEAFF.

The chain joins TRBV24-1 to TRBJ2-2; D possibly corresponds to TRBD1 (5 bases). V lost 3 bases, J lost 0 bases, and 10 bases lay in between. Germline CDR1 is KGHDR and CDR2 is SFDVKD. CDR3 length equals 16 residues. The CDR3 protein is CATSDSKGANTGELFF. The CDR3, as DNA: TGTGCCACCAGTGATAGTAAAGGGGCGAACACCGGGGAGCTGTTTTTT.

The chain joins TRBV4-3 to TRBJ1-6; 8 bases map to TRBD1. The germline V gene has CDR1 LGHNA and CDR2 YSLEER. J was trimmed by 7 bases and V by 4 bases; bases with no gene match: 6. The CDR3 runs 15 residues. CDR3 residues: CASSRTDRENSPLHF. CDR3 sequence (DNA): TGCGCCAGCAGCCGTACGGACAGGGAGAATTCACCCCTCCACTTT.

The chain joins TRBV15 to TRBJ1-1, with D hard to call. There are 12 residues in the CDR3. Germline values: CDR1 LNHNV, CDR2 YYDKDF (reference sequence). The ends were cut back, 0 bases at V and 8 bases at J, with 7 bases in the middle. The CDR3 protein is CATSREAGEAFF. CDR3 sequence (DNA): TGTGCCACCAGCAGAGAAGCGGGAGAAGCTTTCTTT.

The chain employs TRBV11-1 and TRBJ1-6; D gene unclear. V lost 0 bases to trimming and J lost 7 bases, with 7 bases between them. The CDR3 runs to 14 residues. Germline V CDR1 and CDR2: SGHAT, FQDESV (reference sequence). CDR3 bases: TGTGCCAGCAGCTTAGCCGGAGCAAATTCACCCCTCCACTTT. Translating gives CASSLAGANSPLHF.

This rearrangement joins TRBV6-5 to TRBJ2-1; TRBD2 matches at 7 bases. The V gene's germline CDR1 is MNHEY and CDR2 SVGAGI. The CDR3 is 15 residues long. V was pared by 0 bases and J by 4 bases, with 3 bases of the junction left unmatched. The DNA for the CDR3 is TGTGCCAGCAGTTACTCGGGACTACAATACAATGAGCAGTTCTTC. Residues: CASSYSGLQYNEQFF.

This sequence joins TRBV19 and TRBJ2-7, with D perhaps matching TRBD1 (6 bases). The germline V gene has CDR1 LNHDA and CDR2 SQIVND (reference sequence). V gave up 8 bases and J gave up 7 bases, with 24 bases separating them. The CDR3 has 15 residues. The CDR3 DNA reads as TGTGCCAGTGCGACAGGTCCCTTTAGCACGGGGGAGCAGTACTTC. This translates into CASATGPFSTGEQYF.

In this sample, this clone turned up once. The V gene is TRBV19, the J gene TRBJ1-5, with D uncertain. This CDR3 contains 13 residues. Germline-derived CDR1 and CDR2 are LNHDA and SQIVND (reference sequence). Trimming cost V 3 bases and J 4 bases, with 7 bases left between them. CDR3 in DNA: TGTGCCAGTAGTATTGACAAAAATCAGCCCCAGCATTTT. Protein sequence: CASSIDKNQPQHF.

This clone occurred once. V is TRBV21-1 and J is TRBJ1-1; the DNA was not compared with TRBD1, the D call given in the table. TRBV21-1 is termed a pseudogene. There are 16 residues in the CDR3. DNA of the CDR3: TGTGCCAGCAGCAAAGCGGGGACAGGGGCGAACACTGAAGCTTTCTTT. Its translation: CASSKAGTGANTEAFF.

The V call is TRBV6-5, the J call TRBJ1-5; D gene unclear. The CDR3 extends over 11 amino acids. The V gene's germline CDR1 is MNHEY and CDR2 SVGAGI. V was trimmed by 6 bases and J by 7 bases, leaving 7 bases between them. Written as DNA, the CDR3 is TGTGCCAGCAGAAACAAGCAGCCCCAGCATTTT. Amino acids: CASRNKQPQHF.

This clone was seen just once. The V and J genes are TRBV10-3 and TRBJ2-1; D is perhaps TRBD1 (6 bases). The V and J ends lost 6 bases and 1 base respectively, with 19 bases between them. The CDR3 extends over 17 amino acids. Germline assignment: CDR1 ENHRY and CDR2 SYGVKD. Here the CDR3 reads CAISSNRAPSSYNEQFF. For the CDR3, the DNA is TGTGCCATCAGCAGTAACAGGGCCCCTTCGTCCTACAATGAGCAGTTCTTC.